What follows is one T cell receptor beta chain and its context. The sample holds many counts of this clonotype. Which antigen it targets is not known. It has no much larger one-base neighbor in the sample; base qualities were not kept. Instrument on record: Illumina HiSeq 1500. The public reads were reprocessed in TCRdb via fastp at Q25 and MiXCR, keeping in-frame beta chains. Each CDR3 protein appears once, grouped with its most common genes and DNA. This sample is represented by around 210,000 distinct CDR3 sequences; approximately 7% of them were singletons. Roughly 6.5% of the sample comes from the top ten. The record originates from a study of T cell repertoires in cytomegalovirus infection (dated by TCRdb to the late 2010s). With respect to the entire study: Donor HLA type was relevant to the analysis, because carriage of CMV infection together with the matching HLA type was indicated by public TCR beta signatures. Broad study findings and their caveats: The ex vivo response was dominated by HLA-C-restricted CMV-specific TCR beta clonotypes, and the single most frequent clonotype in two of eight donors was supplied by these HLA-C-restricted clonotypes. In both this cohort and an independent cohort of more than 350 donors, the cumulative frequency of public TCR beta family members distinguished carriers of CMV infection plus the relevant HLA type.

V is clipped by 2 bases and J by 5 bases, and the sequence between their germline boundaries is 16 bases long. Counted from cysteine to phenylalanine, this CDR3 has 15 amino acids. The read is trimmed to its CDR3 DNA, 45 bases read in frame from base 1. The germline V gene gives CDR1 as MDHEN and CDR2 as SYDVKM. This receptor was identified in a human donor in good health (CMV status not recorded). Some clones in this sample may be carry-over from other donors' samples. In this chain, TRBV28 is recombined with TRBJ2-7; the best D guess is TRBD2, with 6 bases matching. The specimen sequenced was PBMCs. The encoded CDR3 is CASSLPSTSQNEQYF. The nucleotides are TGTGCCAGCAGTTTACCTTCTACTAGCCAGAACGAGCAGTACTTC.